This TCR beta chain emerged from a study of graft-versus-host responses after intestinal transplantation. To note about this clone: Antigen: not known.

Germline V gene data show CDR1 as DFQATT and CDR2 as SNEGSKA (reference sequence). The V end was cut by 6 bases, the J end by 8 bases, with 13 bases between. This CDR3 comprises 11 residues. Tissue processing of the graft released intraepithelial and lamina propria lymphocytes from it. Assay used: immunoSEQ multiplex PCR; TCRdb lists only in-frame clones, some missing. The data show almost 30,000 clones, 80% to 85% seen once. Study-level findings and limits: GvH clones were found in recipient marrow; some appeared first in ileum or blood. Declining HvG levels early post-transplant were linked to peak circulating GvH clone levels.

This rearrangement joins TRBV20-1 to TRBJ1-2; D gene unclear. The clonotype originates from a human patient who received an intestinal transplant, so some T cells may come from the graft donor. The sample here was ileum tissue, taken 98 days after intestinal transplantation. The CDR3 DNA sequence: TGCAGTGCCCCCGGGAGTGGCGGCTACACCTTC. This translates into CSAPGSGGYTF.